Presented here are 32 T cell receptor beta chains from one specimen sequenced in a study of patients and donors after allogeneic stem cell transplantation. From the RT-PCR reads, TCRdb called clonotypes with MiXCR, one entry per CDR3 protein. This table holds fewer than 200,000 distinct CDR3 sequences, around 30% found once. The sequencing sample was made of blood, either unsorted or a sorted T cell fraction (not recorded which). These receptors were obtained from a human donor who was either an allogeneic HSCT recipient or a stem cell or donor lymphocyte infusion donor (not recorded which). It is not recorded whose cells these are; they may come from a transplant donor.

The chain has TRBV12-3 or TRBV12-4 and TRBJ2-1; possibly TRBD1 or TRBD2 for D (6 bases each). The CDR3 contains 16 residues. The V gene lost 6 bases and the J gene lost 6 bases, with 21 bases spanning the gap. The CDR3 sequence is CASSPAGGPPLNEQFF. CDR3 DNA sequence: TGTGCCAGCAGCCCCGCCGGGGGCCCCCCTCTCAATGAGCAGTTCTTC.

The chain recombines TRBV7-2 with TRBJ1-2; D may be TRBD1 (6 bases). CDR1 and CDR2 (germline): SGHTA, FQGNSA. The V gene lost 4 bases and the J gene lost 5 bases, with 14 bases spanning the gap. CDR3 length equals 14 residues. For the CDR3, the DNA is TGTGCCAGCAGCTCTCGCGGGGGCCTATATGGCTACACCTTC. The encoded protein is CASSSRGGLYGYTF.

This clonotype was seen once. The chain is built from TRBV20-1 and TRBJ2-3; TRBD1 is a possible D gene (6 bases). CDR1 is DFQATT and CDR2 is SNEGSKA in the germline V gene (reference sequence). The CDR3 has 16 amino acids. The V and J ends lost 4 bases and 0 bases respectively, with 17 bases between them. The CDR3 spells CSANRQAVTSTDTQYF. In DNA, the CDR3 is TGCAGTGCTAATCGACAGGCAGTCACTAGCACAGATACGCAGTATTTT.

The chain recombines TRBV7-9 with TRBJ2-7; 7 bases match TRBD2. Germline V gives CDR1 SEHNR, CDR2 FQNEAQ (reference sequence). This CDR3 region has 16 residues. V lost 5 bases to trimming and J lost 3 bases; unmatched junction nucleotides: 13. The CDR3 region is CASSGEGPRHLYEQYF. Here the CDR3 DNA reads TGTGCCAGCAGCGGGGAGGGCCCGAGACACCTCTACGAGCAGTACTTC.

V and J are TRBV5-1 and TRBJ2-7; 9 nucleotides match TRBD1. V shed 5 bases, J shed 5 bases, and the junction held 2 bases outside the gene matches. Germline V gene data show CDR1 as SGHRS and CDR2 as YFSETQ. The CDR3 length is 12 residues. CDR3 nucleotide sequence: TGCGCCAGCAGGGGGACAGGGAACGAGCAGTACTTC. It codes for CASRGTGNEQYF.

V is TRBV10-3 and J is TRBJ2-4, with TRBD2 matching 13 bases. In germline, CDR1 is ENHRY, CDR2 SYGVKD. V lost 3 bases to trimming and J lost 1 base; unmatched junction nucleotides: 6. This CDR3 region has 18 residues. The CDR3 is CAISDRTSGRGAKNIQYF. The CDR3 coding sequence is TGTGCCATCAGTGATAGGACTAGCGGGAGAGGGGCCAAAAACATTCAGTACTTC.

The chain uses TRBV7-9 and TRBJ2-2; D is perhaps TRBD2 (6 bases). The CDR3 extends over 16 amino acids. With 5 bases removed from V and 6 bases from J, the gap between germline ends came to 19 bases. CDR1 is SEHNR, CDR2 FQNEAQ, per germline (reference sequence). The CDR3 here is CASSPPSAPRAGELFF. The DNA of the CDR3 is TGTGCCAGCAGCCCACCTAGCGCCCCTCGTGCCGGGGAGCTGTTTTTT.

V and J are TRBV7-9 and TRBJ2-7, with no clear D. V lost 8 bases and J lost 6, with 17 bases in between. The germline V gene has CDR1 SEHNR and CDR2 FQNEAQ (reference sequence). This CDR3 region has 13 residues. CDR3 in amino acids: CASAPRTAFEQYF. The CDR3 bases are TGTGCCAGCGCGCCCCGGACCGCCTTCGAGCAGTACTTC. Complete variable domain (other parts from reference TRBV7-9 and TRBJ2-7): DTGVSQNPRHKITKRGQNVTFRCDPISEHNRLYWYRQTLGQGPEFLTYFQNEAQLEKSRLLSDRFSAERPKGSFSTLEIQRTEQGDSAMYLCASAPRTAFEQYFGPGTRLTVT.

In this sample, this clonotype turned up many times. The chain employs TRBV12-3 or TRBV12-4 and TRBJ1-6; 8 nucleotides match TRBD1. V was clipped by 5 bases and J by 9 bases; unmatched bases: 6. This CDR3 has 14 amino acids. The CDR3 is CASSPQGDLSPLHF. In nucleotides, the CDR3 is TGTGCCAGCAGTCCACAGGGGGACCTTTCACCCCTCCACTTT.

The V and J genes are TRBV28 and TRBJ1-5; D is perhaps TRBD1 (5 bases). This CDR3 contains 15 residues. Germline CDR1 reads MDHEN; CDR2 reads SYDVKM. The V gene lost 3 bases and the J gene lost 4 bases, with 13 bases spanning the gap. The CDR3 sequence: CASSFPPSGNQPQHF. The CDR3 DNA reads TGTGCCAGCAGTTTCCCCCCCTCAGGGAATCAGCCCCAGCATTTT.

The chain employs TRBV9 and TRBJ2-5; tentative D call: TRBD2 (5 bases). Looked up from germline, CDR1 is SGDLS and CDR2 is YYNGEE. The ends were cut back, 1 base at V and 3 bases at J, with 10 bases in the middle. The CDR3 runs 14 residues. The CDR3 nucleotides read TGTGCCAGCAGCGTATCCAGCGGTGAAGAGACCCAGTACTTC. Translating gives CASSVSSGEETQYF. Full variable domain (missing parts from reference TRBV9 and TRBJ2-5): DSGVTQTPKHLITATGQRVTLRCSPRSGDLSVYWYQQSLDQGLQFLIQYYNGEERAKGNILERFSAQQFPDLHSELNLSSLELGDSALYFCASSVSSGEETQYFGPGTRLLVL.

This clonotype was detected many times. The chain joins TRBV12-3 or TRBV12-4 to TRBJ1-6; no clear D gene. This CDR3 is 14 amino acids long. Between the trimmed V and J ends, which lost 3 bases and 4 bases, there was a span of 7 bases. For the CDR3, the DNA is TGTGCCAGCAGTTTCTCTGTATATAATTCACCCCTCCACTTT. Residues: CASSFSVYNSPLHF.

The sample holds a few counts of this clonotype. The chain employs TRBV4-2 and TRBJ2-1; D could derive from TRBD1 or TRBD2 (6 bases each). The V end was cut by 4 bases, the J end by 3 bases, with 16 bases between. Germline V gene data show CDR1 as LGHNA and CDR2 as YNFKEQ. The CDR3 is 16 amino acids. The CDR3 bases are TGTGCCAGCAGCCCCCCCGCGGGACACTACTACAATGAGCAGTTCTTC. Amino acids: CASSPPAGHYYNEQFF.

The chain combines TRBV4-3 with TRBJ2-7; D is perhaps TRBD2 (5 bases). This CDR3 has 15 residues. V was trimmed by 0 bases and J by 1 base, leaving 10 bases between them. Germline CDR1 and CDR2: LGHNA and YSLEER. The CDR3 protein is CASSQERARSYEQYF. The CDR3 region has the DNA TGCGCCAGCAGCCAAGAGAGGGCTCGATCCTACGAGCAGTACTTC.

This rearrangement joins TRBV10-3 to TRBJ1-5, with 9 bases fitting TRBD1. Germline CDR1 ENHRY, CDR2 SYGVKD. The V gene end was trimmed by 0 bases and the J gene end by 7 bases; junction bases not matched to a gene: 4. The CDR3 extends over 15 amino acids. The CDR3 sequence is CAISESNRGHQPQHF. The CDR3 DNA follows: TGTGCCATCAGTGAGTCAAACAGGGGGCACCAGCCCCAGCATTTT.

CDR3 loop: CASRPEGLGVWTDTQYF. Here the CDR3 DNA reads TGTGCCAGCCGACCGGAGGGCCTGGGTGTGTGGACAGATACGCAGTATTTT. This chain joins TRBV19 and TRBJ2-3, with D possibly being TRBD2 (6 bases). The CDR3 runs to 17 residues. V was clipped by 9 bases and J by 3 bases, with 25 bases between them. Looked up from germline, CDR1 is LNHDA and CDR2 is SQIVND (reference sequence).

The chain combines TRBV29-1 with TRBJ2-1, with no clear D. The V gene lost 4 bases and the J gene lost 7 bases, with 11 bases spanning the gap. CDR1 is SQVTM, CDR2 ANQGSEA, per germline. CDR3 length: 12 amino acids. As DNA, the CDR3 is TGCAGCGTTGTGGTGCGGCCAAATGAGCAGTTCTTC. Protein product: CSVVVRPNEQFF.

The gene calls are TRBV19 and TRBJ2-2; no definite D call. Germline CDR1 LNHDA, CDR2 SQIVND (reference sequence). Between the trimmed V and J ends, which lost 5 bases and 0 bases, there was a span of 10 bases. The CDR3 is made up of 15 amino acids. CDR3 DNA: TGTGCCAGTAGTGGCGTCAGCGCGAACACCGGGGAGCTGTTTTTT. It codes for CASSGVSANTGELFF.

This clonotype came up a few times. This CDR3 is CASNQAISTDTQYF. CDR3 nucleotide sequence: TGTGCCAGCAATCAAGCGATAAGCACAGATACGCAGTATTTT. This chain joins TRBV6-2 or TRBV6-3 and TRBJ2-3; no clear D gene. The V end lost 7 bases, the J end lost 0 bases, and 11 bases lay between the germline ends. CDR1 is MNHEY and CDR2 is SVGEGT in the germline V gene. This CDR3 region has 14 residues.

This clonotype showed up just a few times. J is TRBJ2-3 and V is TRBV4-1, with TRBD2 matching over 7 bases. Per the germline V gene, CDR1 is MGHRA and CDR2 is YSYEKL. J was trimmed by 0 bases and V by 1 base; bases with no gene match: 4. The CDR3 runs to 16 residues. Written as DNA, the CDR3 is TGCGCCAGCAGCCAAGTCATAGCGGGTAGCACAGATACGCAGTATTTT. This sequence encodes CASSQVIAGSTDTQYF.

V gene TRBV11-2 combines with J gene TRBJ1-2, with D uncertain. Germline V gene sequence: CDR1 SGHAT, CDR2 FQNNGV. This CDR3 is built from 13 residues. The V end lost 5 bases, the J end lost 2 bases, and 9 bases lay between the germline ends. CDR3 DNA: TGTGCCAGCAGCGCCCAGGCGAACTATGGCTACACCTTC. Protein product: CASSAQANYGYTF.

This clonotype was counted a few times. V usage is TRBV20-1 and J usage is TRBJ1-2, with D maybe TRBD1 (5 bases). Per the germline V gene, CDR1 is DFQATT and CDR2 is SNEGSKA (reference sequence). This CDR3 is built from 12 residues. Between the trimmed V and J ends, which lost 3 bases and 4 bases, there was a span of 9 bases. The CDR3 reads CSARGRGYGYTF. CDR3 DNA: TGCAGTGCTAGGGGGCGCGGCTATGGCTACACCTTC.

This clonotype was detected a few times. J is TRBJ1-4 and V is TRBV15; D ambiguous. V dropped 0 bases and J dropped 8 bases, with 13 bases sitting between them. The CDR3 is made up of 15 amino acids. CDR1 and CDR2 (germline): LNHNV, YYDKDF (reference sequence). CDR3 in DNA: TGTGCCACCAGCAGAGATCCCCAGAAAGGGGAAAAACTGTTTTTT. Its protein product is CATSRDPQKGEKLFF.

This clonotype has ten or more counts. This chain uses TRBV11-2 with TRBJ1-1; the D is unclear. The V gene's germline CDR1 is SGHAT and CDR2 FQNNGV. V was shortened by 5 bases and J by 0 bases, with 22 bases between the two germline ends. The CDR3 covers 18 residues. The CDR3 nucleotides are TGTGCCAGCAGCATAGCCGAGGGTTCGGGGTCCTTGAACACTGAAGCTTTCTTT. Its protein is CASSIAEGSGSLNTEAFF.

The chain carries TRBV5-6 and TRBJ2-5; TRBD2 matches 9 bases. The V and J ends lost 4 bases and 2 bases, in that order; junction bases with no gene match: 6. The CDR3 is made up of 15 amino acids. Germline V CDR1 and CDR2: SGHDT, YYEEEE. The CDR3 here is CASSPLAGRQETQYF. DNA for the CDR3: TGTGCCAGCAGCCCCCTAGCGGGGAGACAAGAGACCCAGTACTTC.

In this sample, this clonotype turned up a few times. The CDR3 here is CSARGRETYYNEQFF. The CDR3 DNA reads TGCAGTGCTAGGGGCCGGGAGACGTATTACAATGAGCAGTTCTTC. The chain combines TRBV20-1 with TRBJ2-1; D is perhaps TRBD2 (6 bases). Germline assignment: CDR1 DFQATT and CDR2 SNEGSKA (reference sequence). The CDR3 has 15 amino acids. Trimming pared 3 bases from V and 4 bases from J, leaving 16 bases between.

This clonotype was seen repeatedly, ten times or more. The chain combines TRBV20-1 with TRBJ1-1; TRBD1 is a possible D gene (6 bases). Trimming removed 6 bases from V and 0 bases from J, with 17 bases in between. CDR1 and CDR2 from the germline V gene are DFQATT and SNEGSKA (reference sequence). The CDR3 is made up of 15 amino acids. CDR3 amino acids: CSASRWGLMNTEAFF. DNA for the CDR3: TGCAGTGCATCACGCTGGGGGCTCATGAACACTGAAGCTTTCTTT.

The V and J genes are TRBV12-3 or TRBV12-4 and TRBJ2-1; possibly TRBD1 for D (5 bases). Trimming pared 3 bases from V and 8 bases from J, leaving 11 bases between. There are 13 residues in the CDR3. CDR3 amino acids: CASSLGQGDEQFF. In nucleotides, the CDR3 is TGTGCCAGCAGTTTGGGGCAGGGCGATGAGCAGTTCTTC.

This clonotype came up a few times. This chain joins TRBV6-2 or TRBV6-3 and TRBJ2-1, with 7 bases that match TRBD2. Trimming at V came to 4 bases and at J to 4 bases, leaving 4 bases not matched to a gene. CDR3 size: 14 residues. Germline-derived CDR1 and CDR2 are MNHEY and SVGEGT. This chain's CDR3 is CASSLLAAYNEQFF. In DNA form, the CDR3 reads TGTGCCAGCAGTTTGCTAGCGGCGTACAATGAGCAGTTCTTC.

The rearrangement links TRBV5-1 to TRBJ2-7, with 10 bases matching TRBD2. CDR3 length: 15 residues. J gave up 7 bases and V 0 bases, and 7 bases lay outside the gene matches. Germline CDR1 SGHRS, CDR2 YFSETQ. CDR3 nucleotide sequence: TGCGCCAGCAGCTTGGAGGGACTAGCGTCAGGGGAGCAGTACTTC. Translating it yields CASSLEGLASGEQYF.

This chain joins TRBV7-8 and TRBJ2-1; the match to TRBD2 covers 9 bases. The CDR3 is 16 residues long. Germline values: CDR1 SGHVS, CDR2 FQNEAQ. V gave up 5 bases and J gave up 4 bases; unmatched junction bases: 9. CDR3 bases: TGTGCCAGCAGCGTATCGACTAGCGGACTTTACAATGAGCAGTTCTTC. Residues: CASSVSTSGLYNEQFF. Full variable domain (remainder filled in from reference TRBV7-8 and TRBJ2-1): GAGVSQSPRYKVAKRGQDVALRCDPISGHVSLFWYQQALGQGPEFLTYFQNEAQLDKSGLPSDRFFAERPEGSVSTLKIQRTQQEDSAVYLCASSVSTSGLYNEQFFGPGTRLTVL.

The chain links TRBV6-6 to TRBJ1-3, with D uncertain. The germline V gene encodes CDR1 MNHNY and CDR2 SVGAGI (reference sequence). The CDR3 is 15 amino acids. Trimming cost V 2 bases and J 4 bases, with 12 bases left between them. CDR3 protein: CASSYTPLRGNTIYF. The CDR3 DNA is TGTGCCAGCAGTTACACCCCCCTCAGAGGAAACACCATATATTTT.